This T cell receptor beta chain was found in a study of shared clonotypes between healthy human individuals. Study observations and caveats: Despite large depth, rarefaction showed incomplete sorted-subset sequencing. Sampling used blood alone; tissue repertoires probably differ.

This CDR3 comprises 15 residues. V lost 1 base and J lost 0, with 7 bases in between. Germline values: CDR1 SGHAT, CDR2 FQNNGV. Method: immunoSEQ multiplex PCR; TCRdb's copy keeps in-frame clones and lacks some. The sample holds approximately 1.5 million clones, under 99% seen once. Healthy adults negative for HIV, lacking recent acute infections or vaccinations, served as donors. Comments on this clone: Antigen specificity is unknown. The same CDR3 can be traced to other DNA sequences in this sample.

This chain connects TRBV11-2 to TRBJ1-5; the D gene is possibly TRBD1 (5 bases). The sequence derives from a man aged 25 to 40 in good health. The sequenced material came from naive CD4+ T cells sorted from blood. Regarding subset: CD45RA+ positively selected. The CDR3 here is CASSLGDSSNQPQHF. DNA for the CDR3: TGTGCCAGCAGCTTAGGAGACAGTAGCAATCAGCCCCAGCATTTT.